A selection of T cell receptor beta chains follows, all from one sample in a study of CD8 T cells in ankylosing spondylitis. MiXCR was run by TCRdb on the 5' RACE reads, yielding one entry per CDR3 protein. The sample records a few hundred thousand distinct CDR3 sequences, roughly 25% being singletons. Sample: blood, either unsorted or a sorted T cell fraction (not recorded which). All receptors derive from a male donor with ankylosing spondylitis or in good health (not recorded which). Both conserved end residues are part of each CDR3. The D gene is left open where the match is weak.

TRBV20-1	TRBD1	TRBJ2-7	CSARLRTGRHYEQYF
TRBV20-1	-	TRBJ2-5	CSAPPGHQETQYF
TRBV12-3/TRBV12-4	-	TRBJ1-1	CASSFSRARTEAFF
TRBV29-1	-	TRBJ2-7	CSVEPAPGEQYF
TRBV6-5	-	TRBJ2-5	CASSYSAWARRRQQETQYF
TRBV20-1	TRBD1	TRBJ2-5	CVIRDSYQETQYF
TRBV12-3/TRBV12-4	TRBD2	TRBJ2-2	CAYSGGPRTGELFF
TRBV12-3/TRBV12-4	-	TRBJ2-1	CASSFTGDEQFF
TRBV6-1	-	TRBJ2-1	CASSELASFSYNEQFF
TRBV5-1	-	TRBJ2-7	CASSTEYSYEQYF
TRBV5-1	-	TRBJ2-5	CASSLELQETQYF
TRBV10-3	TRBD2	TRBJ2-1	CATSGTSTNEQFF
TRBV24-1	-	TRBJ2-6	CATSDPTWAGDSGANVLTF
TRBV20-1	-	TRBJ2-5	CSARAVEGRRSTQYF
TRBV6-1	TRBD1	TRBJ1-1	CASTRTGKNTEAFF
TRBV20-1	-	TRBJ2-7	CSAREPGFDEQYF
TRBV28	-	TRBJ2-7	CASSLGYYEQYF
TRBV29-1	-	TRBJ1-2	CSAEIRDSRYGYTF
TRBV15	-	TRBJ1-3	CATSRDKGNTIYF
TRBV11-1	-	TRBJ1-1	CASSLVGGRDTWNTEAFF
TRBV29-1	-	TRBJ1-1	CSVGIEPNTEAFF
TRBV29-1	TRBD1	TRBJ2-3	CSGYRGPTDTQYF
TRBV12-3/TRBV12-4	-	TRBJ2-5	CASSREVETQYF
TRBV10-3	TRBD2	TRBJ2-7	CAISDQTSGGSYEQYF